This entry lists 20 T cell receptor beta chains sequenced from one sample in a study of shared clonotypes between healthy human individuals. Sequencing was performed with immunoSEQ multiplex PCR; in TCRdb, only in-frame clones are kept and a portion is missing. The table includes some 1.5 million clones, approximately 97% detected once. Material: naive CD4+ T cells sorted from blood. Subset specified: CD45RA+ positively selected. The receptors come from a man under 40 in good health.

This chain links TRBV19 with TRBJ1-5; a weak D match, TRBD1 (5 bases). The CDR3 totals 15 residues. Germline V gives CDR1 LNHDA, CDR2 SQIVND (reference sequence). V dropped 2 bases and J dropped 6 bases, with 14 bases sitting between them. For the CDR3, the DNA is TGTGCCAGTAGTATATTGCCCCATCAGGGTCAGCCCCAGCATTTT. Translating gives CASSILPHQGQPQHF.

This clone was detected once. The V and J genes are TRBV2 and TRBJ1-5, with D hard to call. Trimming took off 4 bases at V and 9 bases at J, with 10 bases between the two ends. This CDR3 contains 12 residues. CDR1 and CDR2 from the germline V gene are SNHLY and FYNNEI. The CDR3 region is CASSGGFGPQHF. The CDR3, as DNA: TGTGCCAGCAGTGGGGGATTTGGGCCCCAGCATTTT.

The chain employs TRBV5-5 and TRBJ2-4; 11 nucleotides match TRBD2. Germline loops: CDR1 SGHKS, CDR2 YYEKEE (reference sequence). The CDR3 contains 19 residues. The V and J ends lost 0 bases and 0 bases, in that order; junction bases with no gene match: 8. Here the CDR3 DNA reads TGTGCCAGCAGCTTGGGGGGTAGCGGGAGGGAATTAGCCAAAAACATTCAGTACTTC. Protein product: CASSLGGSGRELAKNIQYF.

With regard to this clone: This likely came from a read error, as a far larger clone is one base away. Other DNA sequences in the same sample also yield this CDR3. The chain has TRBV6-4 and TRBJ1-2, with a possible D match to TRBD1 (6 bases). The CDR3 has 13 residues. Germline V CDR1 and CDR2: MRHNA, SNTAGT. Trimming took 4 bases from V and 5 from J, leaving 11 bases between them. CDR3 DNA sequence: TGTGCCAGCAGTGGGGGACAAGGTTATGGCTACACCTTC. It specifies CASSGGQGYGYTF.

The rearrangement joins TRBV28 to TRBJ1-1; D is undetermined. Trimming stripped 4 bases from V and 2 bases from J, with 11 bases between. CDR3 size: 14 residues. CDR1 and CDR2 from the germline V gene are MDHEN and SYDVKM. The CDR3 sequence: CASSSPVGNTEAFF. In DNA, the CDR3 is TGTGCCAGCAGTTCCCCCGTGGGTAACACTGAAGCTTTCTTT. Filled out from reference TRBV28 and TRBJ1-1, the complete variable domain reads DVKVTQSSRYLVKRTGEKVFLECVQDMDHENMFWYRQDPGLGLRLIYFSYDVKMKEKGDIPEGYSVSREKKERFSLILESASTNQTSMYLCASSSPVGNTEAFFGQGTRLTVV.

This clone was observed a single time. The V gene is TRBV11-1, the J gene TRBJ2-7; TRBD2 matches at 8 bases. Germline assignment: CDR1 SGHAT and CDR2 FQDESV (reference sequence). J was trimmed by 0 bases and V by 5 bases; bases with no gene match: 18. The CDR3 runs 19 residues. The CDR3 loop reads CASSPRQFGSGRSSYEQYF. The CDR3 coding sequence is TGTGCCAGCAGCCCCCGGCAATTTGGCAGCGGGAGAAGCTCCTACGAGCAGTACTTC.

This chain links TRBV5-4 with TRBJ2-3, with TRBD1 matching over 7 bases. The CDR3 is made up of 14 amino acids. CDR1 and CDR2 from the germline V gene are SGHNT and YYREEE (reference sequence). The trim removed 3 bases at V and 10 bases at J, leaving 11 bases unmatched. CDR3 in amino acids: CASSSDRAIGAQYF. As DNA, the CDR3 is TGTGCCAGCAGCTCCGACAGGGCGATCGGGGCGCAGTATTTT.

V is TRBV15 and J is TRBJ2-6; tentative D call: TRBD1 (6 bases). Germline values: CDR1 LNHNV, CDR2 YYDKDF (reference sequence). Trimming pared 1 base from V and 0 bases from J, leaving 7 bases between. The CDR3 contains 16 residues. In DNA form, the CDR3 reads TGTGCCACCAGCAGAGGGACAGCCTCTGGGGCCAACGTCCTGACTTTC. This translates into CATSRGTASGANVLTF.

The V and J genes are TRBV28 and TRBJ2-7; D is ambiguous. The V gene lost 8 bases and the J gene lost 0 bases, with 20 bases spanning the gap. Germline loops: CDR1 MDHEN, CDR2 SYDVKM. The CDR3 runs to 16 residues. The CDR3 is CASFPQDGKTSYEQYF. In DNA, the CDR3 is TGTGCCAGCTTTCCTCAGGACGGAAAGACCTCCTACGAGCAGTACTTC.

The CDR3 loop is CAISDPGLAGGPRVFPYEQYF. DNA for the CDR3: TGTGCCATCAGTGACCCAGGACTAGCGGGAGGGCCTCGTGTCTTCCCCTACGAGCAGTACTTC. The chain carries TRBV10-3 and TRBJ2-7; 15 bases fit TRBD2. The CDR3 loop spans 21 amino acids. CDR1 and CDR2 from the germline V gene are ENHRY and SYGVKD. V lost 3 bases, J lost 2 bases, and 17 bases stayed unmatched.

This clone has only one observation. The chain couples TRBV11-2 to TRBJ2-3, with 8 bases aligning to TRBD1. Per germline, CDR1 SGHAT and CDR2 FQNNGV. This CDR3 is built from 19 residues. V gave up 0 bases and J gave up 4 bases; unmatched junction bases: 15. The DNA for the CDR3 is TGTGCCAGCAGCTTAGATTTGCCCACCGGGACAGGTCTGGCAGATACGCAGTATTTT. Residues: CASSLDLPTGTGLADTQYF.

The chain recombines TRBV18 with TRBJ2-3; D is unresolved. From germline, CDR1 is KGHSH and CDR2 LQKENI. V shed 5 bases and J shed 1 base, with 13 bases lying between them. The CDR3 length is 15 residues. CDR3 loop: CASSTTTLRTDTQYF. Written as DNA, the CDR3 is TGTGCCAGCTCAACGACAACACTACGCACAGATACGCAGTATTTT.

The V gene is TRBV5-4, the J gene TRBJ2-3, with D possibly called TRBD1 or TRBD2 (5 bases each). Germline assignment: CDR1 SGHNT and CDR2 YYREEE (reference sequence). This CDR3 has 16 residues. V lost 4 bases and J 1 base, leaving 16 bases between the germline ends. The CDR3: CASSAGTSSRTDTQYF. CDR3 nucleotide sequence: TGTGCCAGCAGCGCCGGGACCTCAAGCCGCACAGATACGCAGTATTTT. Variable domain in full (rest from reference TRBV5-4 and TRBJ2-3): ETGVTQSPTHLIKTRGQQVTLRCSSQSGHNTVSWYQQALGQGPQFIFQYYREEENGRGNFPPRFSGLQFPNYSSELNVNALELDDSALYLCASSAGTSSRTDTQYFGPGTRLTVL.

The chain employs TRBV2 and TRBJ2-3; 9 positions match TRBD2. The CDR3 has 15 residues. V trimming: 8 bases; J trimming: 3 bases; junction bases outside the gene matches: 9. Germline CDR1 reads SNHLY; CDR2 reads FYNNEI. The CDR3 DNA is TGTGCCAGCCCGAGTCTAGCGGGAAATACAGATACGCAGTATTTT. This translates into CASPSLAGNTDTQYF.

The J gene is TRBJ2-7, the V gene TRBV7-2, with D perhaps being TRBD1 or TRBD2 (5 bases each). CDR3 length: 14 amino acids. Germline values: CDR1 SGHTA, CDR2 FQGNSA. The V gene lost 4 bases and the J gene lost 3 bases, with 13 bases spanning the gap. CDR3 nucleotide sequence: TGTGCCAGCAGCTACCGGGACGGAGACTACGAGCAGTACTTC. This gives the protein CASSYRDGDYEQYF.

The rearrangement uses TRBV9 and TRBJ2-1, with 9 bases matching TRBD2. CDR1 SGDLS and CDR2 YYNGEE come from the germline V gene. After removal of 3 bases from V and 2 bases from J, the junction contained 6 bases not matched to a gene. There are 16 residues in the CDR3. The CDR3 is CASSAPQREAYNEQFF. CDR3 nucleotides: TGTGCCAGCAGCGCGCCCCAGCGGGAGGCCTACAATGAGCAGTTCTTC.

The chain links TRBV18 to TRBJ2-2; 8 bases align to TRBD2. V shed 2 bases and J 4 bases; nucleotides not matched to a gene: 9. This CDR3 is built from 17 residues. The germline V gene encodes CDR1 KGHSH and CDR2 LQKENI. This CDR3 reads CASSPKLREARTGELFF. DNA of the CDR3: TGTGCCAGCTCACCAAAATTGCGGGAGGCCCGCACCGGGGAGCTGTTTTTT.

This clone was seen once. The genes are TRBV5-4 and TRBJ2-1, with 9 positions matching TRBD2. Trimming took 4 bases from V and 6 from J; bases not matched to a gene: 8. The CDR3 loop spans 15 amino acids. The V gene's germline CDR1 is SGHNT and CDR2 YYREEE (reference sequence). Written as DNA, the CDR3 is TGTGCCAGCAGCCTGGGGGCTAGCGGGACCAATGAGCAGTTCTTC. It encodes CASSLGASGTNEQFF.

The rearrangement joins TRBV28 to TRBJ1-5; 7 bases fit TRBD1. The CDR3 is 14 amino acids. V trimming: 3 bases; J trimming: 6 bases; junction bases outside the gene matches: 5. CDR1 is MDHEN, CDR2 SYDVKM, per germline. CDR3 protein: CASSLRGLRQPQHF. The DNA of the CDR3 is TGTGCCAGCAGTTTGAGGGGGCTTCGTCAGCCCCAGCATTTT.

As to this clone: This sample also contains other DNA sequences that code for the same CDR3. The chain combines TRBV5-1 with TRBJ1-2; 7 bases are shared with TRBD1. There are 13 residues in the CDR3. V lost 4 bases, J lost 3 bases, and 3 bases stayed unmatched. Germline CDR1 reads SGHRS; CDR2 reads YFSETQ. The CDR3 DNA follows: TGCGCCAGCAGCGTCGACAGGGACTATGGCTACACCTTC. Protein product: CASSVDRDYGYTF.